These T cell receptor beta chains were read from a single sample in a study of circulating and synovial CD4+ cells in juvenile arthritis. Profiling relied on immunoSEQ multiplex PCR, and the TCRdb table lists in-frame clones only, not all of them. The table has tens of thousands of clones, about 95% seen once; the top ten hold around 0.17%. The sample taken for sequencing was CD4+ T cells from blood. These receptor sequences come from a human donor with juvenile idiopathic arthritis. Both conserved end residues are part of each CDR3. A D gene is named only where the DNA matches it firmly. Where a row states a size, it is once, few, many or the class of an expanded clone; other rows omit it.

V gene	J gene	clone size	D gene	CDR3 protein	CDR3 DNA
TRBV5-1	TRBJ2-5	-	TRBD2	CASSATGTSGGETQYF	TGCGCCAGCAGCGCTACCGGGACTAGCGGCGGGGAGACCCAGTACTTC
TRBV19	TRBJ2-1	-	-	CASSMSSSSYNEQFF	TGTGCCAGTAGTATGTCTTCTAGCTCCTACAATGAGCAGTTCTTC
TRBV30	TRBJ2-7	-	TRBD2	CAWSTYGAGGTYEQYF	TGTGCCTGGAGTACGTACGGAGCGGGGGGGACCTACGAGCAGTACTTC
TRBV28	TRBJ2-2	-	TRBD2	CASSLGSGTSGTGELFF	TGTGCCAGCAGTCTTGGCTCCGGGACTAGCGGCACCGGGGAGCTGTTTTTT
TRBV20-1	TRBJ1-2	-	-	CSARKGEGYTF	TGCAGTGCTAGAAAGGGGGAAGGCTACACCTTC
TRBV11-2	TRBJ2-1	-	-	CASSSESRGWNEQFF	TGTGCCAGCAGCTCCGAGTCCCGAGGATGGAATGAGCAGTTCTTC
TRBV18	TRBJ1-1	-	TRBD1	CASSTRGRMNTEAFF	TGTGCCAGCTCTACCAGGGGGCGGATGAACACTGAAGCTTTCTTT
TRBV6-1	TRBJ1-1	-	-	CASSDSYTEAFF	TGTGCCAGCAGTGATTCTTACACTGAAGCTTTCTTT
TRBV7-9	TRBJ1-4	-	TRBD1	CASSPGARGQGEKLFF	TGTGCCAGCAGCCCCGGAGCGAGGGGGCAAGGGGAAAAACTGTTTTTT
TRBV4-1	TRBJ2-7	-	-	CASSQTDSDRAYEQYF	TGCGCCAGCAGCCAGACGGACAGCGATCGGGCGTACGAGCAGTACTTC
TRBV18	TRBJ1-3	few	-	CASSPNGTPRGNTIYF	TGTGCCAGCTCACCTAATGGGACTCCACGTGGAAACACCATATATTTT
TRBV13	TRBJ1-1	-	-	CASSLLNTEAFF	TGTGCCAGCAGCCTCCTGAACACTGAAGCTTTCTTT
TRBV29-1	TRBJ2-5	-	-	CSVEVKGGETQYF	TGCAGCGTTGAAGTGAAAGGGGGAGAGACCCAGTACTTC
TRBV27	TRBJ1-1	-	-	CATAIERGHGNTEAFF	TGTGCCACTGCAATAGAAAGGGGCCACGGGAACACTGAAGCTTTCTTT
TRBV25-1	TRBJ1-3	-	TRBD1	CATTGQGISGNTIYF	TGTGCCACAACCGGACAGGGGATTTCTGGAAACACCATATATTTT
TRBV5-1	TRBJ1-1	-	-	CASSLGTELNEAFF	TGCGCCAGCAGCTTGGGGACAGAACTGAATGAAGCTTTCTTT
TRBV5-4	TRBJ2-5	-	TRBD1	CASSLPGTGQETQYF	TGTGCCAGCAGCTTACCCGGGACAGGCCAAGAGACCCAGTACTTC
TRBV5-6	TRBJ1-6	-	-	CASSPRRSSYNSPLHF	TGTGCCAGCAGCCCCCGAAGGAGCTCCTATAATTCACCCCTCCACTTT
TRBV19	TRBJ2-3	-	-	CASSPGHTDTQYF	TGTGCCAGTAGTCCGGGACACACAGATACGCAGTATTTT
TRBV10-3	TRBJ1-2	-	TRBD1	CAISEPDRVSGYTF	TGTGCCATCAGTGAGCCGGACAGGGTTAGTGGCTACACCTTC
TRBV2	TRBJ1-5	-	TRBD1	CASSPGGEQPQHF	TGTGCCAGCAGCCCAGGGGGCGAGCAGCCCCAGCATTTT
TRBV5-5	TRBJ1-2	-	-	CASTNRANYGYTF	TGTGCCAGCACCAACAGGGCTAACTATGGCTACACCTTC
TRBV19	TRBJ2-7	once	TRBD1	CASSFTGASYEQYF	TGTGCCAGTAGTTTTACAGGGGCATCCTACGAGCAGTACTTC
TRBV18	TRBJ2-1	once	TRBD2	CASSPSTSGFYNEQFF	TGTGCCAGCTCACCCTCGACTAGCGGCTTCTACAATGAGCAGTTCTTC